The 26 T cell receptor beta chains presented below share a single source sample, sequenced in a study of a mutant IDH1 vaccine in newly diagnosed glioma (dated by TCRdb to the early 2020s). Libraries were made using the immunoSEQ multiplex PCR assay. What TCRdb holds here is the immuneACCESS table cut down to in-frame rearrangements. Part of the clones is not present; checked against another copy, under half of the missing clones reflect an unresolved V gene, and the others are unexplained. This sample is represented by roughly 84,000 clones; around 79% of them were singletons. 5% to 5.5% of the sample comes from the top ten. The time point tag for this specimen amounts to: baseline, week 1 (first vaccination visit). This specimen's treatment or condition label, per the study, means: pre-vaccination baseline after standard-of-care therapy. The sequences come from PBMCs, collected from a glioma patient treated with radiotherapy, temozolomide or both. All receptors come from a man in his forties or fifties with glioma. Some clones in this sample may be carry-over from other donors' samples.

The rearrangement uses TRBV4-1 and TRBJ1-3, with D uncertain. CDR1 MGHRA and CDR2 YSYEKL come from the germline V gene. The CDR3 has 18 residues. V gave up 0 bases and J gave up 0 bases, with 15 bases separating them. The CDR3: CASSQEWADGLSGNTIYF. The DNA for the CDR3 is TGCGCCAGCAGCCAAGAGTGGGCGGACGGCCTCTCTGGAAACACCATATATTTT.

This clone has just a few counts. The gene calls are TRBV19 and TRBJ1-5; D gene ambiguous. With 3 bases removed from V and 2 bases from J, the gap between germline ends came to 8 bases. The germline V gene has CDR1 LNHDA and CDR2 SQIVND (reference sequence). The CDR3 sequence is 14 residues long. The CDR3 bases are TGTGCCAGTAGTATCGTGGGTGGCAATCAGCCCCAGCATTTT. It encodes CASSIVGGNQPQHF.

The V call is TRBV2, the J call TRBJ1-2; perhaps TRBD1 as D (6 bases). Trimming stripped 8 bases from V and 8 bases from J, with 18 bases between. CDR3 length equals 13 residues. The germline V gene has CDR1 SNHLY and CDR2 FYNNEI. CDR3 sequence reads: CASVTGSVVGYTF. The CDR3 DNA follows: TGTGCCAGCGTTACAGGGTCGGTGGTAGGCTACACCTTC.

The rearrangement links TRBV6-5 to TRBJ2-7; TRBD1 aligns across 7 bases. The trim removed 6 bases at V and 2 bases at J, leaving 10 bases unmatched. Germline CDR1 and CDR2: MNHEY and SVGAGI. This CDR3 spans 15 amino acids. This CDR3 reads CASRIQRQGPYEQYF. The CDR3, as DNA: TGTGCCAGCAGGATACAACGACAGGGTCCCTACGAGCAGTACTTC.

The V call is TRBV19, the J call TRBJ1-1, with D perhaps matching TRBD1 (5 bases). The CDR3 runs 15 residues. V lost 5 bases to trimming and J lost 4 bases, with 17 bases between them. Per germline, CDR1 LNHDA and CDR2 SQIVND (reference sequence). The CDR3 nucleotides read TGTGCCAGTAGTCCCGCCGCAGGGCTGACCACTGAAGCTTTCTTT. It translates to CASSPAAGLTTEAFF.

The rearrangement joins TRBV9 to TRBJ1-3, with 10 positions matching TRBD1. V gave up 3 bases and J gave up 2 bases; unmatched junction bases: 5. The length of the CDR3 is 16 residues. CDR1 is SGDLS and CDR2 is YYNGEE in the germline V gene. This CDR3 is CASSGPGTGAGNTIYF. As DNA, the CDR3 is TGTGCCAGCAGCGGTCCCGGGACAGGGGCTGGAAACACCATATATTTT. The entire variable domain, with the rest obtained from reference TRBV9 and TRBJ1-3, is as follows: DSGVTQTPKHLITATGQRVTLRCSPRSGDLSVYWYQQSLDQGLQFLIQYYNGEERAKGNILERFSAQQFPDLHSELNLSSLELGDSALYFCASSGPGTGAGNTIYFGEGSWLTVV.

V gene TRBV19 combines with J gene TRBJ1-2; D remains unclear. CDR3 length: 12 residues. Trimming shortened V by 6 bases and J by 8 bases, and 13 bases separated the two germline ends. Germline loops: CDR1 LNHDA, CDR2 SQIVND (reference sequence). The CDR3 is CASRVGRNGYTF. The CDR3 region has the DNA TGTGCCAGTAGAGTCGGTCGAAACGGCTACACCTTC.

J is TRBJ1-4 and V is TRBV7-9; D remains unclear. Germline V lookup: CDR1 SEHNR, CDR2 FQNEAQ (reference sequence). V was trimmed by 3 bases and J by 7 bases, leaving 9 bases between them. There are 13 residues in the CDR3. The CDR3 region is CASSLDRGEKLFF. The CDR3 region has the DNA TGTGCCAGCAGCTTGGACCGGGGTGAAAAACTGTTTTTT.

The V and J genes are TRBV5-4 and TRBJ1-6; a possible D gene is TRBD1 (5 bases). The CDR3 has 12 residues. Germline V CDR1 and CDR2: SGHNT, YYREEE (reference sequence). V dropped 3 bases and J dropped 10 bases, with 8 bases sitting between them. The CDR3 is CASSSGMSPLHF. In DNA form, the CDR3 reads TGTGCCAGCAGCTCAGGGATGTCACCCCTCCACTTT.

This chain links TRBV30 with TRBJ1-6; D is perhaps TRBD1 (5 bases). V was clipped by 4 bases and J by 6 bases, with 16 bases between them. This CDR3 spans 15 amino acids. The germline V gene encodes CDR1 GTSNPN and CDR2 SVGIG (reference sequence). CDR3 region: CAWTTESLPNSPLHF. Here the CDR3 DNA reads TGTGCCTGGACGACAGAATCCCTACCTAATTCACCCCTCCACTTT.

CDR3 nucleotide sequence: TGTGCCAGCAGTGGGACGGGTGGACCCCAAACTCTGTATACGCAGTATTTT. Its translation is CASSGTGGPQTLYTQYF. The chain joins TRBV27 to TRBJ2-3; D may match TRBD1 or TRBD2 (5 bases each). CDR3 length: 17 residues. Germline V gives CDR1 MNHEY, CDR2 SMNVEV (reference sequence). V was clipped by 5 bases and J by 7 bases, with 25 bases between them.

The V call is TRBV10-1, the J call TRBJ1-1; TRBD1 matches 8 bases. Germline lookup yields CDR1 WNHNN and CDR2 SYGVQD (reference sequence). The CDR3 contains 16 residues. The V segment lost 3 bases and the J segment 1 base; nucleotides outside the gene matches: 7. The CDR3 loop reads CASSEGFGQGNTEAFF. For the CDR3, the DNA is TGCGCCAGCAGTGAAGGGTTTGGACAGGGGAACACTGAAGCTTTCTTT.

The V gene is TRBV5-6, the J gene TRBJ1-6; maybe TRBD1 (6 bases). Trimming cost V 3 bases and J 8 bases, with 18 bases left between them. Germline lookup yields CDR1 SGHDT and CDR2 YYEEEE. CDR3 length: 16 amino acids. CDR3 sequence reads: CASSSTGSIVYSPLHF. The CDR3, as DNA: TGTGCCAGCAGCTCAACAGGGAGTATTGTCTATTCACCCCTCCACTTT.

CDR3 coding DNA: TGCGCCAGCAGCTTGGCCCCAGGGATCCCCTACGAGCAGTACTTC. It is translated as CASSLAPGIPYEQYF. The chain links TRBV5-1 to TRBJ2-7; D might be TRBD1 (5 bases). This CDR3 is built from 15 residues. V shed 0 bases and J shed 2 bases, with 12 bases lying between them. Germline lookup yields CDR1 SGHRS and CDR2 YFSETQ.

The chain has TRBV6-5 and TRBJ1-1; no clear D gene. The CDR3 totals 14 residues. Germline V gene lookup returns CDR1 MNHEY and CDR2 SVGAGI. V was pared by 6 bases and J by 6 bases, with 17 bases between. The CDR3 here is CASRSPGTRSEAFF. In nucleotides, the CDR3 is TGTGCCAGCAGATCCCCGGGAACCAGATCTGAAGCTTTCTTT.

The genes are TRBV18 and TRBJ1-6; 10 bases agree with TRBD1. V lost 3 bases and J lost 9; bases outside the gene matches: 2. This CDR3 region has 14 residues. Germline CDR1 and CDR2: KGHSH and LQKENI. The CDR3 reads CASSPTGGSSPLHF. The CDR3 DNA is TGTGCCAGCTCACCGACAGGGGGCAGTTCACCCCTCCACTTT.

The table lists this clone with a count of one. The CDR3 region is CSVELGSLVAQETQYF. The CDR3 DNA is TGCAGCGTTGAACTTGGAAGCTTGGTTGCCCAAGAGACCCAGTACTTC. The chain is built from TRBV29-1 and TRBJ2-5, with D uncertain. CDR3 length: 16 amino acids. The germline V and J ends were trimmed by 2 bases and 1 base, with 17 bases remaining between them. Per germline, CDR1 SQVTM and CDR2 ANQGSEA.

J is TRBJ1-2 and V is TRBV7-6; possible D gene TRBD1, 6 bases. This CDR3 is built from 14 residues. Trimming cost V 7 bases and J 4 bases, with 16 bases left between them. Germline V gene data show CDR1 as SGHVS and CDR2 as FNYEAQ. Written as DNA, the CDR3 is TGTGCCAGCACACAGACTGCGGGGGCCTATGGCTACACCTTC. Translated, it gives CASTQTAGAYGYTF.

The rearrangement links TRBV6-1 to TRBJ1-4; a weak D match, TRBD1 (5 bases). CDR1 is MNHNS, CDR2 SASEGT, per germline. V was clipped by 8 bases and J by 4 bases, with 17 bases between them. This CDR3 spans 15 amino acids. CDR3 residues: CASSRTSRRNEKLFF. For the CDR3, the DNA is TGTGCCAGCTCTAGGACATCCCGCCGTAATGAAAAACTGTTTTTT.

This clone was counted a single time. DNA for the CDR3: TGTGCCAGCAGCTTAATCTCCGGGACAGGGGATCGAGCTTTCTTT. It codes for CASSLISGTGDRAFF. The chain employs TRBV7-9 and TRBJ1-1, with TRBD1 matching 10 bases. The germline gives CDR1 SEHNR, CDR2 FQNEAQ (reference sequence). CDR3 length: 15 amino acids. V gave up 2 bases and J gave up 10 bases; unmatched junction bases: 10.

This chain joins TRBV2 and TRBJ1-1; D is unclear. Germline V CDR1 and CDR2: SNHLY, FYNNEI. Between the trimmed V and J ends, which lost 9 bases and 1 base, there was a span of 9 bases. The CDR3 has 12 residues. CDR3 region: CARSLPNTEAFF. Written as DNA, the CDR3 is TGTGCCAGATCGCTCCCGAACACTGAAGCTTTCTTT.

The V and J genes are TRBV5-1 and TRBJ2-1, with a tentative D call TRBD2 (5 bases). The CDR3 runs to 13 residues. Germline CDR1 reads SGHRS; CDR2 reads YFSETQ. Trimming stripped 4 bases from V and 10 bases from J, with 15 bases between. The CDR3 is CASSEGVGGEQFF. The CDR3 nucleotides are TGCGCCAGCAGCGAGGGAGTAGGCGGGGAGCAGTTCTTC.

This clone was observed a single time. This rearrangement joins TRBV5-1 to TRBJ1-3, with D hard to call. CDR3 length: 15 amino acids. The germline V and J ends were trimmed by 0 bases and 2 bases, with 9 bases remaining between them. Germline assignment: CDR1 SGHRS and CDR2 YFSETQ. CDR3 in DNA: TGCGCCAGCAGCTTGGCAGCCGGGACTGGAAACACCATATATTTT. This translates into CASSLAAGTGNTIYF. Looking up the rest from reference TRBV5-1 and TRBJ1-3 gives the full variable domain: KAGVTQTPRYLIKTRGQQVTLSCSPISGHRSVSWYQQTPGQGLQFLFEYFSETQRNKGNFPGRFSGRQFSNSRSEMNVSTLELGDSALYLCASSLAAGTGNTIYFGEGSWLTVV.

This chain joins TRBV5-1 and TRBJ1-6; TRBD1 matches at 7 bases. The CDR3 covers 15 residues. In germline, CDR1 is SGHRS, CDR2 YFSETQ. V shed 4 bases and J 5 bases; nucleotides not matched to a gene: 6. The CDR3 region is CASSTGTENNSPLHF. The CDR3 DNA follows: TGCGCCAGCAGCACCGGGACAGAGAATAATTCACCCCTCCACTTT.

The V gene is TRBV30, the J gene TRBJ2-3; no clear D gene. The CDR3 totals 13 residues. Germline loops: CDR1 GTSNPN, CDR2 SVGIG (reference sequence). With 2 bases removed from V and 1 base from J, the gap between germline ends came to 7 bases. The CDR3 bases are TGTGCCTGGAGTTTCGGGCGCACAGATACGCAGTATTTT. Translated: CAWSFGRTDTQYF.

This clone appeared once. The CDR3 region is CASTIETQYF. CDR3 DNA: TGTGCCAGCACAATAGAGACCCAGTACTTC. The V gene is TRBV2, the J gene TRBJ2-5, with no clear D. Between the trimmed V and J ends, which lost 7 bases and 4 bases, there was a span of 4 bases. Looked up from germline, CDR1 is SNHLY and CDR2 is FYNNEI. The length of the CDR3 is 10 residues.